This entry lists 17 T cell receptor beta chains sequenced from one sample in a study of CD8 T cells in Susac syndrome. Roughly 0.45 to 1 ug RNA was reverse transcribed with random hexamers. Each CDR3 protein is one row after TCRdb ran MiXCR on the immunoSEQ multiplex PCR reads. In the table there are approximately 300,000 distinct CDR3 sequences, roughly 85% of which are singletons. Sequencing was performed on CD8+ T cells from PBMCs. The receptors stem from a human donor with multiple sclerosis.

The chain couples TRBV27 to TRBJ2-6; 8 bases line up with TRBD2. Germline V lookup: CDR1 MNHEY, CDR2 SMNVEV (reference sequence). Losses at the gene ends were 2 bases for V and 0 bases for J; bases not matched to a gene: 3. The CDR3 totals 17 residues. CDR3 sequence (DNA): TGTGCCAGCAGTTTAGGCGGGGGGATCTCTGGGGCCAACGTCCTGACTTTC. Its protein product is CASSLGGGISGANVLTF.

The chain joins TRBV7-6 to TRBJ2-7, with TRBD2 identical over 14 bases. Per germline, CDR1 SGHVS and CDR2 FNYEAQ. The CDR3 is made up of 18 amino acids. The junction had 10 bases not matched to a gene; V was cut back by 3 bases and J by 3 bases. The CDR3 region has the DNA TGTGCCAGCAGCTTGGCGGCCACGGGACTAGCGGGAGTCTACGAGCAGTACTTC. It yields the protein CASSLAATGLAGVYEQYF.

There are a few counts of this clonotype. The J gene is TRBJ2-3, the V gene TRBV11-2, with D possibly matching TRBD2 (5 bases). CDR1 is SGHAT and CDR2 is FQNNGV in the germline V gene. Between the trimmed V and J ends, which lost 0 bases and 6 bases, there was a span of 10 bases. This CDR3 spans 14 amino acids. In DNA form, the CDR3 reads TGTGCCAGCAGCTTAGATGGTGGGAGCGATACGCAGTATTTT. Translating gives CASSLDGGSDTQYF.

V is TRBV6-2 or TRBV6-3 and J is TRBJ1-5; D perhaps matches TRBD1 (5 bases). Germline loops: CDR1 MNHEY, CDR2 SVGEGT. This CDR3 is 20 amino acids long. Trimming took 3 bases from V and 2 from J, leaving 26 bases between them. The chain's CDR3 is CASSYVMGQLVRDGNQPQHF. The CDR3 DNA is TGTGCCAGCAGTTATGTAATGGGGCAGTTAGTTCGTGATGGCAATCAGCCCCAGCATTTT.

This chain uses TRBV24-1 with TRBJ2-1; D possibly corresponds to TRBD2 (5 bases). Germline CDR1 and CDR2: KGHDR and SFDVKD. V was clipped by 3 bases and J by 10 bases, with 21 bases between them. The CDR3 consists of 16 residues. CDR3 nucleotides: TGTGCCACCAGTGATATAGACCGGGCCCCCCGCGGGGAGCAGTTCTTC. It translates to CATSDIDRAPRGEQFF.

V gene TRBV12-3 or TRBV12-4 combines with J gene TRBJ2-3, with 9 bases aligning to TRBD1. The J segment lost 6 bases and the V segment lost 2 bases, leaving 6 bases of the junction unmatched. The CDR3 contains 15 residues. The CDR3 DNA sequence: TGTGCCAGCAGTTTAACCGGGACAGGGTGGGATACGCAGTATTTT. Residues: CASSLTGTGWDTQYF.

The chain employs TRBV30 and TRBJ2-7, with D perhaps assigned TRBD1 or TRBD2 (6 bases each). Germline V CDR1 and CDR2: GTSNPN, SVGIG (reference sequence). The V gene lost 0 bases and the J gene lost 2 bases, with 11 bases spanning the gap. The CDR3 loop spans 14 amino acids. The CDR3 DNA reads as TGTGCCTGGAGTGTTGGGGGCGGGGCCTACGAGCAGTACTTC. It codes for CAWSVGGGAYEQYF. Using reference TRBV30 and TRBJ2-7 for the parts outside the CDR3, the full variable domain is SQTIHQWPATLVQPVGSPLSLECTVEGTSNPNLYWYRQAAGRGLQLLFYSVGIGQISSEVPQNLSASRPQDRQFILSSKKLLLSDSGFYLCAWSVGGGAYEQYFGPGTRLTVT.

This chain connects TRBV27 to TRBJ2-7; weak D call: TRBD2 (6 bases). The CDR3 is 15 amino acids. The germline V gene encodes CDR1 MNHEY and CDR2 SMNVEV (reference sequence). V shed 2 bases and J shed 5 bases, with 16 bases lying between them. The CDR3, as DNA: TGTGCCAGCAGTTTAGCCACTTCGGGGGAAGACGAGCAGTACTTC. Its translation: CASSLATSGEDEQYF.

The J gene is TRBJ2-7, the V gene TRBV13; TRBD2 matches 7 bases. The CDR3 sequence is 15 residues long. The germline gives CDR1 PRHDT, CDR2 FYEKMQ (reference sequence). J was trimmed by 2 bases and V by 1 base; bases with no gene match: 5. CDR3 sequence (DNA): TGTGCCAGCAGCTTAGAATCGGGAGGAACCTACGAGCAGTACTTC. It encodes CASSLESGGTYEQYF.

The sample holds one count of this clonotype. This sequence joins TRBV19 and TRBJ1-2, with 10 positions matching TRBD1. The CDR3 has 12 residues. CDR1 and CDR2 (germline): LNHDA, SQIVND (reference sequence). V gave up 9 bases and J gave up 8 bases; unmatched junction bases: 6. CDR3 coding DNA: TGTGCCAGCCGACAGGGGGCTACGGGCTACACCTTC. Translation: CASRQGATGYTF.

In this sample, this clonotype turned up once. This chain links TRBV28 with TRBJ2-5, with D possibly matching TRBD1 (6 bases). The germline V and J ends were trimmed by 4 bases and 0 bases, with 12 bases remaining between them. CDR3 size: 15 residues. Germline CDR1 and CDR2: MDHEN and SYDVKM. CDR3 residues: CASSSGTSYQETQYF. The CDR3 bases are TGTGCCAGCAGTTCAGGGACATCTTACCAAGAGACCCAGTACTTC.

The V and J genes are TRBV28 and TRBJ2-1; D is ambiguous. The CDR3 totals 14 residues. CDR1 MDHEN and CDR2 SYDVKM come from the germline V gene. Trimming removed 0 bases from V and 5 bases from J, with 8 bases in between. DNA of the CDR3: TGTGCCAGCAGTTTATGGTCGGAAGACAATGAGCAGTTCTTC. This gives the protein CASSLWSEDNEQFF.

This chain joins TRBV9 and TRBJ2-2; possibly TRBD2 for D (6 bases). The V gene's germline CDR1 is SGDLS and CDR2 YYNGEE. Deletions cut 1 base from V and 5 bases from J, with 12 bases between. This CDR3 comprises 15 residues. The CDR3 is CASSVQAGGTGELFF. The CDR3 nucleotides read TGTGCCAGCAGCGTACAAGCGGGCGGGACCGGGGAGCTGTTTTTT.

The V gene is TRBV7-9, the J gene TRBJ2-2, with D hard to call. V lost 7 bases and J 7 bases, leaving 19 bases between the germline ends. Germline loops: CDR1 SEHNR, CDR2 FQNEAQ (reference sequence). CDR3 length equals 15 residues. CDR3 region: CASNNRDSVLGELFF. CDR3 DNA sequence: TGTGCCAGCAACAACCGCGACTCGGTGCTCGGGGAGCTGTTTTTT.

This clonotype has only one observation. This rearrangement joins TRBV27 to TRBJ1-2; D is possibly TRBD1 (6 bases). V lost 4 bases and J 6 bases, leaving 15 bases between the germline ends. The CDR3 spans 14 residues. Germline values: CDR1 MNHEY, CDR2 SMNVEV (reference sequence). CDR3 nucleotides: TGTGCCAGCAGTTCCTCAGGGGAAAGGGATGGCTACACCTTC. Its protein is CASSSSGERDGYTF.

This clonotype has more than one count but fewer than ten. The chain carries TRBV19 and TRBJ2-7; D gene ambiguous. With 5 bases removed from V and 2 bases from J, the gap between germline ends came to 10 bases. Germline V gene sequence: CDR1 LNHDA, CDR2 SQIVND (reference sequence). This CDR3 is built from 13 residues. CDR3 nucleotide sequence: TGTGCCAGTAGTCCGGGTCGTCCCTACGAGCAGTACTTC. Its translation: CASSPGRPYEQYF.

The CDR3 protein is CASSSPDYEQYF. The DNA for the CDR3 is TGTGCCAGCAGTTCCCCCGACTACGAGCAGTACTTC. The chain has TRBV27 and TRBJ2-7; D is unresolved. V was cut by 4 bases and J by 3 bases, with 7 bases left in between. The CDR3 is 12 residues long. The germline CDR1 and CDR2 sequences are MNHEY and SMNVEV (reference sequence).